This is a list of T cell receptor beta chains from one sample in a study of cytomegalovirus exposure and HLA in healthy donors. The repertoire was sequenced with immunoSEQ multiplex PCR; TCRdb's copy has only in-frame clones and lacks some. The table lists fewer than 150,000 clones, 70% to 75% of them singletons. The sequencing input was PBMCs. Every receptor here comes from a woman in her 30s in good health and CMV-seronegative. CDR3s include the opening cysteine and the closing phenylalanine or tryptophan. D genes are given only for firm matches. Rows may omit the clone size; those that give it use once, few, many or a size class.

>few|TRBV9|13|TRBJ2-1|-
CASSEGRRTEQFF
TGTGCCAGCAGCGAGGGGCGGCGGACTGAGCAGTTCTTC
>few|TRBV5-4|14|TRBJ1-1|-
CASTPYDTYTEAFF
TGTGCCAGCACCCCTTACGACACCTACACTGAAGCTTTCTTT
>-|TRBV7-8|17|TRBJ2-3|-
CASSLAGGTIHTDTQYF
TGTGCCAGCAGCTTAGCAGGGGGTACTATCCACACAGATACGCAGTATTTT
>-|TRBV11-2|16|TRBJ2-1|TRBD2
CASSPIAGVAWNEQFF
TGTGCCAGCAGCCCTATAGCGGGAGTGGCCTGGAATGAGCAGTTCTTC
>-|TRBV21-1|16|TRBJ2-5|-
CASSPWLKRVSETQYF
TGTGCCAGCAGTCCCTGGTTAAAGAGGGTGTCAGAGACCCAGTACTTC
>-|TRBV7-8|13|TRBJ2-2|-
CASSLTGPGELFF
TGTGCCAGCAGCCTCACAGGGCCCGGGGAGCTGTTTTTT
>-|TRBV5-1|16|TRBJ2-5|TRBD1
CASSSATGVDVETQYF
TGCGCCAGCAGCTCCGCGACAGGGGTGGATGTGGAGACCCAGTACTTC
>once|TRBV10-3|15|TRBJ2-1|TRBD2
CAIRATSGGGDEQFF
TGTGCCATCAGAGCCACTAGCGGGGGTGGCGATGAGCAGTTCTTC
>once|TRBV4-2|15|TRBJ1-3|-
CASISNGFSGNTIYF
TGTGCCAGCATCTCGAACGGGTTCTCTGGAAACACCATATATTTT
>-|TRBV5-4|11|TRBJ2-1|-
CASSSYHEQFF
TGTGCCAGCAGCTCCTATCATGAGCAGTTCTTC
>-|TRBV27|15|TRBJ1-2|-
CASSTHRGRGYGYTF
TGTGCCAGCAGTACTCATCGGGGCAGGGGCTATGGCTACACCTTC
>few|TRBV29-1|15|TRBJ1-1|TRBD1
CSAAGGQGMNTEAFF
TGCAGCGCCGCTGGGGGACAGGGGATGAACACTGAAGCTTTCTTT
>-|TRBV6-5|14|TRBJ1-3|-
CASSREHSGNTIYF
TGTGCCAGCAGCCGGGAACACTCTGGAAACACCATATATTTT
>-|TRBV4-1|18|TRBJ2-5|-
CASSPTLYSSTRGETQYF
TGCGCCAGCAGCCCCACACTTTATAGTTCGACCCGCGGGGAGACCCAGTACTTC
>few|TRBV29-1|14|TRBJ2-6|-
CSVTGYSGANVLTF
TGCAGCGTCACAGGGTACTCTGGGGCCAACGTCCTGACTTTC
>once|TRBV5-1|17|TRBJ2-1|TRBD2
CASSLLAGGPSGNEQFF
TGCGCCAGCAGCTTGCTAGCGGGAGGGCCATCGGGAAATGAGCAGTTCTTC
>-|TRBV6-5|16|TRBJ2-7|TRBD2
CASSYSGGRYTYEQYF
TGTGCCAGCAGTTACTCCGGCGGGAGGTACACCTACGAGCAGTACTTC
>-|TRBV7-3|13|TRBJ2-1|-
CASSAYRDNEQFF
TGTGCCAGCAGCGCTTACAGGGACAATGAGCAGTTCTTC
>-|TRBV28|18|TRBJ2-7|TRBD2
CASSLAGLAGDDIYEQYF
TGTGCCAGCAGTTTAGCCGGACTAGCGGGAGACGATATCTACGAGCAGTACTTC
>-|TRBV28|16|TRBJ2-4|TRBD2
CASSSALAGYGDIQYF
TGTGCCAGCAGTTCCGCCCTAGCGGGGTATGGGGACATTCAGTACTTC
>-|TRBV4-1|16|TRBJ2-2|TRBD2
CASSQGTSGYTGELFF
TGCGCCAGCAGCCAAGGCACTAGCGGATACACCGGGGAGCTGTTTTTT
>few|TRBV5-1|13|TRBJ1-1|-
CASSLSVSTEAFF
TGCGCCAGCAGCTTGAGCGTGAGCACTGAAGCTTTCTTT
>-|TRBV6-5|11|TRBJ1-2|-
CASSSRRGYTF
TGTGCCAGCAGTTCCCGGAGGGGCTACACCTTC
>-|TRBV6-5|13|TRBJ2-7|-
CATAGGGRYEQYF
TGTGCCACCGCGGGCGGAGGGAGATACGAGCAGTACTTC
>-|TRBV5-1|16|TRBJ2-3|-
CASSRVGAAGTDTQYF
TGCGCCAGCAGCAGGGTAGGAGCGGCGGGCACAGATACGCAGTATTTT
>-|TRBV9|13|TRBJ2-5|-
CASSGDREETQYF
TGTGCCAGCAGCGGCGACAGAGAAGAGACCCAGTACTTC
>few|TRBV7-8|15|TRBJ1-1|-
CASSLRGPMNTEAFF
TGTGCCAGCAGCTTACGAGGGCCCATGAACACTGAAGCTTTCTTT
>-|TRBV7-3|16|TRBJ2-3|-
CASSSRTAQETDTQYF
TGTGCCAGCAGCTCCAGGACAGCCCAGGAGACAGATACGCAGTATTTT
>-|TRBV14|16|TRBJ2-5|-
CASSQISGIAQETQYF
TGTGCCAGCAGCCAAATCTCGGGGATCGCTCAAGAGACCCAGTACTTC
>-|TRBV7-9|15|TRBJ2-5|TRBD2
CASSTHSGSGETQYF
TGTGCCAGCAGCACCCATAGCGGGAGTGGAGAGACCCAGTACTTC
>-|TRBV7-2|16|TRBJ2-1|TRBD1
CASSLGRGTGGNEQFF
TGTGCCAGCAGCTTAGGCCGAGGGACAGGGGGCAATGAGCAGTTCTTC
>-|TRBV2|13|TRBJ2-7|TRBD2
CASSVVAGVGQYF
TGTGCCAGCAGTGTTGTAGCGGGAGTGGGGCAGTACTTC
>-|TRBV10-1|13|TRBJ2-7|TRBD2
CASSRGGNYEQYF
TGCGCCAGCAGTAGGGGAGGGAATTACGAGCAGTACTTC
>few|TRBV2|12|TRBJ1-6|-
CASSVRLSPLHF
TGTGCCAGCAGTGTGAGACTTTCACCCCTCCACTTT
>-|TRBV9|15|TRBJ1-1|-
CASSEDPVGGTEAFF
TGTGCCAGCAGCGAGGACCCGGTGGGGGGAACTGAAGCTTTCTTT
>few|TRBV27|14|TRBJ1-2|-
CASSPRGAGYGYTF
TGTGCCAGCAGTCCCCGGGGGGCCGGCTATGGCTACACCTTC
>-|TRBV5-5|13|TRBJ1-1|-
CASSSQADTEAFF
TGTGCCAGCAGCTCGCAGGCAGACACTGAAGCTTTCTTT
>few|TRBV6-6|14|TRBJ2-3|-
CATLDRVSTDTQYF
TGTGCCACCCTCGATCGGGTGAGCACAGATACGCAGTATTTT
>-|TRBV9|14|TRBJ2-1|TRBD2
CASSVSGGYNEQFF
TGTGCCAGCAGCGTTAGCGGGGGCTACAATGAGCAGTTCTTC
>-|TRBV10-3|12|TRBJ2-7|TRBD2
CAIAGGSYEQYF
TGTGCCATCGCCGGGGGGTCCTACGAGCAGTACTTC
>few|TRBV10-3|13|TRBJ1-3|-
CAIKGVGGNTIYF
TGTGCCATCAAGGGGGTGGGTGGAAACACCATATATTTT
>-|TRBV4-1|15|TRBJ2-7|TRBD1
CASSQPGTGRREQYF
TGCGCCAGCAGCCAGCCCGGGACAGGGCGGCGGGAGCAGTACTTC
>-|TRBV14|15|TRBJ2-7|-
CASSHLGGEGYEQYF
TGTGCCAGCAGCCATCTAGGAGGTGAGGGCTACGAGCAGTACTTC
>-|TRBV19|15|TRBJ2-1|-
CASSIMVGGYNEQFF
TGTGCCAGTAGTATAATGGTAGGAGGATACAATGAGCAGTTCTTC
>-|TRBV29-1|13|TRBJ2-5|-
CSVEVGGPETQYF
TGCAGCGTTGAAGTAGGTGGGCCAGAGACCCAGTACTTC
>once|TRBV5-1|15|TRBJ1-5|-
CASSLDSGLGQPQHF
TGCGCCAGCAGCTTGGATTCAGGGCTGGGTCAGCCCCAGCATTTT
>-|TRBV25-1|14|TRBJ2-2|TRBD2
CASSDGREVGELFF
TGTGCCAGCAGTGATGGGCGGGAGGTCGGGGAGCTGTTTTTT
>-|TRBV7-3|16|TRBJ1-1|-
CASSLTGSDSRTEAFF
TGTGCCAGCAGCTTAACTGGCTCGGACAGTAGGACTGAAGCTTTCTTT
>few|TRBV30|14|TRBJ2-1|TRBD1
CAWNRDRGYNEQFF
TGTGCCTGGAACCGGGACAGGGGGTACAATGAGCAGTTCTTC
>few|TRBV27|14|TRBJ1-1|-
CASSRGIPNTEAFF
TGTGCCAGCAGTAGGGGAATACCGAACACTGAAGCTTTCTTT
>-|TRBV28|15|TRBJ1-2|TRBD1
CASSSDRGLDYGYTF
TGTGCCAGCAGTTCGGACAGGGGGCTTGACTATGGCTACACCTTC
>-|TRBV11-2|15|TRBJ2-7|-
CASSLEGRGSYEQYF
TGTGCCAGCAGCTTAGAAGGTCGCGGCTCCTACGAGCAGTACTTC
>-|TRBV18|16|TRBJ2-1|-
CASSPRGPSSYNEQFF
TGTGCCAGCTCTCCTAGGGGCCCGAGCTCCTACAATGAGCAGTTCTTC
>-|TRBV15|15|TRBJ2-1|-
CATSRDPSGGIDRFF
TGTGCCACCAGCAGAGATCCCTCGGGTGGAATAGATCGTTTCTTC
>few|TRBV9|15|TRBJ1-3|-
CASSAGGSSGNTIYF
TGTGCCAGCAGCGCCGGTGGGAGCTCTGGAAACACCATATATTTT